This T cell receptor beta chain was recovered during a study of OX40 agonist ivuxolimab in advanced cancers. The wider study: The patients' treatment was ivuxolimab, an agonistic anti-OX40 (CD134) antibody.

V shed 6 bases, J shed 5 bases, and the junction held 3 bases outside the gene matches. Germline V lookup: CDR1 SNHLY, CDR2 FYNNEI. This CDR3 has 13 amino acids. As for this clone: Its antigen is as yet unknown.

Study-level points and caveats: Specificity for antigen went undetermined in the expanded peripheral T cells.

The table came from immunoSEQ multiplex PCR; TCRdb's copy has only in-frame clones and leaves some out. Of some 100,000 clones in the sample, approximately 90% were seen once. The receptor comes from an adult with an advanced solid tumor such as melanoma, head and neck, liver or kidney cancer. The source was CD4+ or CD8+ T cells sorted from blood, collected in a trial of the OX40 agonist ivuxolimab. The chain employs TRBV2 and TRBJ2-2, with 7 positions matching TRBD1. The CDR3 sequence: CASRQGETGELFF. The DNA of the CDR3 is TGTGCCAGCAGGCAGGGGGAAACCGGGGAGCTGTTTTTT.